The present entry profiles one T cell receptor (beta chain) with its context. The antigen is unknown. Each CDR3 protein gets one entry after TCRdb re-called the reads with MiXCR. The table lists nearly 650,000 distinct CDR3 sequences, approximately 24% of them singletons, with 8% in the top ten. This entry comes from a study of T cell repertoires in cytomegalovirus infection. The overall study: From public TCR beta signatures came an indication of both CMV infection and matching HLA type.

Findings and limits, study-wide: CMV-specific HLA-C-restricted TCR beta clonotypes dominated the ex vivo response.

The source is a human donor in good health (CMV status not recorded). Some clones in this sample may be carry-over from other donors' samples. The sequencing sample was made of CD8+ T cells from PBMCs.

The CDR3 loop is CASSDSMVGLTHEQYV. The CDR3 DNA follows: TGTGCCAGCAGTGACTCGATGGTAGGGTTGACTCACGAGCAGTACGTC. The chain carries TRBV6-4 and TRBJ2-7; D ambiguous. The V end lost 0 bases, the J end lost 5 bases, and 17 bases lay between the germline ends. CDR3 size: 16 residues. From germline, CDR1 is MRHNA and CDR2 SNTAGT.